What follows are 23 T cell receptor beta chains derived from one specimen sequenced in a study of quantifying T cell responses using KT2 cells. On the study more broadly: RNA was reverse transcribed with TCR alpha and beta constant-region primers.

Each cDNA got a UMI-containing oligo ligated at its 3' end. An equimolar mix of RC1.1 and RC1.2 primed the beta chain across TRBC1 and TRBC2. TCRdb recomputed calls from the UMI-ligation and nested PCR reads with MiXCR, one row per CDR3 protein. The sample comprises 52,000 or so distinct CDR3 sequences, more than 9% of which are singletons, and under 10% rests with the top ten. Sequencing was carried out using PBMCs spiked with cells of the T cell clone KT2. Source of these receptors: a human donor.

This chain joins TRBV11-2 and TRBJ2-7, with 8 bases aligning to TRBD1. The V and J ends lost 1 base and 3 bases, in that order; junction bases with no gene match: 5. The CDR3 loop spans 15 amino acids. Per the germline V gene, CDR1 is SGHAT and CDR2 is FQNNGV. CDR3 in amino acids: CASSLGGQAYYEQYF. The CDR3 coding sequence is TGTGCCAGCAGCTTAGGGGGACAGGCCTACTACGAGCAGTACTTC.

This chain links TRBV5-1 with TRBJ1-1; D is uncertain. CDR3 length: 17 residues. Per the germline V gene, CDR1 is SGHRS and CDR2 is YFSETQ. V was clipped by 3 bases and J by 0 bases, with 18 bases between them. DNA of the CDR3: TGCGCCAGCAGCTCCGAGCGGATCAGCCGCCTGAACACTGAAGCTTTCTTT. It encodes CASSSERISRLNTEAFF.

This chain links TRBV9 with TRBJ2-1; D is unresolved. The V gene's germline CDR1 is SGDLS and CDR2 YYNGEE. V shed 4 bases and J shed 6 bases, with 14 bases lying between them. This CDR3 is 14 amino acids long. The CDR3: CASSYSESGNEQFF. DNA of the CDR3: TGTGCCAGCAGCTACTCCGAATCGGGCAATGAGCAGTTCTTC. Together with reference TRBV9 and TRBJ2-1, the CDR3 gives the full variable domain: DSGVTQTPKHLITATGQRVTLRCSPRSGDLSVYWYQQSLDQGLQFLIQYYNGEERAKGNILERFSAQQFPDLHSELNLSSLELGDSALYFCASSYSESGNEQFFGPGTRLTVL.

The chain couples TRBV3-1 to TRBJ2-7; TRBD2 aligns across 7 bases. Germline-derived CDR1 and CDR2 are LGHDT and YNNKEL (reference sequence). Trimming cost V 1 base and J 6 bases; bases outside gene matches: 6. The CDR3 extends over 14 amino acids. The CDR3 spells CASSQVSGMVEQYF. CDR3 DNA: TGTGCCAGCAGCCAAGTGAGCGGGATGGTCGAGCAGTACTTC.

This clonotype was seen many times. The chain couples TRBV9 to TRBJ2-3, with no clear D. The CDR3 is 16 amino acids. V was shortened by 2 bases and J by 0 bases, with 13 bases between the two germline ends. CDR1 is SGDLS and CDR2 is YYNGEE in the germline V gene. CDR3 residues: CASSVRAVGSTDTQYF. The DNA of the CDR3 is TGTGCCAGCAGCGTTCGTGCGGTCGGTAGCACAGATACGCAGTATTTT.

In its sample, this clonotype was seen a few times. The CDR3 DNA reads as TGTGCCACATCGTTCAGGGGTCTCAGGTGGAACGAGCAGTACTTC. It is translated as CATSFRGLRWNEQYF. The V call is TRBV27, the J call TRBJ2-7; weak D call: TRBD1 (6 bases). CDR3 size: 15 residues. V lost 10 bases and J 5 bases, leaving 24 bases between the germline ends. In germline, CDR1 is MNHEY, CDR2 SMNVEV (reference sequence).

There are a few counts of this clonotype. The rearrangement links TRBV5-5 to TRBJ2-3, with D possibly being TRBD2 (6 bases). Trimming cost V 1 base and J 3 bases, with 9 bases left between them. The CDR3 loop spans 14 amino acids. The germline V gene has CDR1 SGHKS and CDR2 YYEKEE (reference sequence). The DNA of the CDR3 is TGTGCCAGCAGCTTGTCCGGGACTACAGATACGCAGTATTTT. Translated: CASSLSGTTDTQYF.

The J gene is TRBJ2-1, the V gene TRBV20-1, with 8 bases matching TRBD2. The trim removed 3 bases at V and 8 bases at J, leaving 9 bases unmatched. The germline CDR1 and CDR2 sequences are DFQATT and SNEGSKA (reference sequence). This CDR3 region has 14 residues. The CDR3 loop is CSARGAGVLYEQFF. The CDR3, as DNA: TGCAGTGCTAGGGGAGCGGGAGTTCTCTATGAGCAGTTCTTC.

This clonotype was counted many times. This chain joins TRBV6-5 and TRBJ2-7; 8 nucleotides agree with TRBD2. The length of the CDR3 is 15 residues. With 4 bases clipped from V and 2 bases from J, the junction kept 7 bases outside the gene matches. Germline CDR1 is MNHEY and CDR2 is SVGAGI. The CDR3 DNA follows: TGTGCCAGCAGTTCTATTAGCGGGACGCCCTACGAGCAGTACTTC. As protein: CASSSISGTPYEQYF.

This clonotype was picked up a small number of times. The chain joins TRBV7-2 to TRBJ2-3; no clear D. The CDR3 has 12 residues. CDR1 SGHTA and CDR2 FQGNSA come from the germline V gene. Trimming removed 5 bases at V and 6 bases at J, with 9 bases between. The CDR3 here is CASSPAADTQYF. As DNA, the CDR3 is TGTGCCAGCAGCCCTGCTGCGGATACGCAGTATTTT.

This rearrangement joins TRBV6-6 to TRBJ1-1, with D unclear. The length of the CDR3 is 12 residues. With 7 bases removed from V and 0 bases from J, the gap between germline ends came to 6 bases. The V gene's germline CDR1 is MNHNY and CDR2 SVGAGI (reference sequence). This CDR3 reads CASNQMNTEAFF. Written as DNA, the CDR3 is TGTGCCAGCAATCAGATGAACACTGAAGCTTTCTTT.

This clonotype was seen a few times. The J gene is TRBJ2-3, the V gene TRBV4-1, with 14 bases that match TRBD2. V lost 0 bases and J lost 5; bases outside the gene matches: 1. Per germline, CDR1 MGHRA and CDR2 YSYEKL. CDR3 length equals 16 residues. For the CDR3, the DNA is TGCGCCAGCAGCCAAGAAGGGACTAGCGGGGGAGATACGCAGTATTTT. As protein: CASSQEGTSGGDTQYF.

This clonotype came up a few times. The genes are TRBV7-2 and TRBJ1-1; 9 bases fit TRBD1. CDR1 and CDR2 (germline): SGHTA, FQGNSA. The CDR3 contains 14 residues. Trimming removed 6 bases from V and 1 base from J; junction bases left unmatched: 3. CDR3 residues: CASSLDRGNTEAFF. The CDR3 DNA reads TGTGCCAGCAGTTTGGACAGGGGGAACACTGAAGCTTTCTTT.

At least ten counts were recorded for this clonotype. The chain's CDR3 is CASSSTGTGSNYGYTF. As DNA, the CDR3 is TGTGCCAGCAGTTCTACAGGGACAGGGTCTAACTATGGCTACACCTTC. This chain uses TRBV28 with TRBJ1-2; 9 bases match TRBD1. The V segment lost 4 bases and the J segment 0 bases; nucleotides outside the gene matches: 6. This CDR3 contains 16 residues. The germline V gene has CDR1 MDHEN and CDR2 SYDVKM.

V gene TRBV13 combines with J gene TRBJ1-5, with D possibly being TRBD1 (5 bases). The germline V gene has CDR1 PRHDT and CDR2 FYEKMQ (reference sequence). Deletions cut 5 bases from V and 4 bases from J, with 18 bases between. CDR3 length equals 16 residues. The CDR3 sequence is CASSTRGRGENQPQHF. As DNA, the CDR3 is TGTGCCAGCAGCACGCGAGGCCGGGGCGAAAATCAGCCCCAGCATTTT. The full variable domain, completed using reference TRBV13 and TRBJ1-5, is AAGVIQSPRHLIKEKRETATLKCYPIPRHDTVYWYQQGPGQDPQFLISFYEKMQSDKGSIPDRFSAQQFSDYHSELNMSSLELGDSALYFCASSTRGRGENQPQHFGDGTRLSIL.

The sample holds a few counts of this clonotype. The V call is TRBV4-2, the J call TRBJ2-5; 8 nucleotides align to TRBD2. V gave up 6 bases and J gave up 1 base; unmatched junction bases: 13. Germline CDR1 is LGHNA and CDR2 is YNFKEQ. The CDR3 has 17 amino acids. This chain's CDR3 is CASSKGRAGALQETQYF. Here the CDR3 DNA reads TGTGCCAGCAGTAAAGGCAGAGCGGGAGCCCTCCAAGAGACCCAGTACTTC.

The table lists this clonotype with a few counts. The chain carries TRBV29-1 and TRBJ1-2, with TRBD1 identical over 7 bases. The CDR3 totals 14 residues. Germline-derived CDR1 and CDR2 are SQVTM and ANQGSEA. Trimming removed 6 bases from V and 0 bases from J; junction bases left unmatched: 7. The CDR3 coding sequence is TGCAGCGTCACAGGGGAGGCGGCTAACTATGGCTACACCTTC. Translated, it gives CSVTGEAANYGYTF.

This clonotype was observed many times. V is TRBV20-1 and J is TRBJ1-2; D remains unclear. Germline lookup yields CDR1 DFQATT and CDR2 SNEGSKA (reference sequence). This CDR3 has 18 residues. Trimming took off 7 bases at V and 0 bases at J, with 27 bases between the two ends. As DNA, the CDR3 is TGCAGTGGACCCCCAAGGAGACATGGAACTTCCCCTAACTATGGCTACACCTTC. Protein product: CSGPPRRHGTSPNYGYTF.

This clonotype has a handful of counts. The chain carries TRBV3-1 and TRBJ2-7; no definite D call. Germline V lookup: CDR1 LGHDT, CDR2 YNNKEL (reference sequence). The CDR3 consists of 11 residues. Trimming removed 1 base from V and 5 bases from J, with 3 bases in between. CDR3 DNA: TGTGCCAGCAGCCAAGCTCACGAGCAGTACTTC. Its translation is CASSQAHEQYF.

This clonotype was seen more than once but under ten times. The chain has TRBV5-1 and TRBJ2-3; the D gene is possibly TRBD1 (6 bases). The CDR3 sequence is 16 residues long. Germline values: CDR1 SGHRS, CDR2 YFSETQ. V was trimmed by 0 bases and J by 2 bases, leaving 13 bases between them. CDR3 sequence: CASSLGQGPFTDTQYF. CDR3 sequence (DNA): TGCGCCAGCAGCTTGGGGCAGGGGCCATTCACAGATACGCAGTATTTT.

For the CDR3, the DNA is TGTGCCAGCAGTGGGGCAGGGGGATCGAACACTGAAGCTTTCTTT. Its translation is CASSGAGGSNTEAFF. J is TRBJ1-1 and V is TRBV2; the match to TRBD1 covers 7 bases. After removal of 4 bases from V and 1 base from J, the junction contained 6 bases not matched to a gene. Germline CDR1 is SNHLY and CDR2 is FYNNEI. The CDR3 is 15 residues long.

This clonotype was seen a few times. This chain links TRBV4-2 with TRBJ2-3; 11 bases match TRBD2. V lost 4 bases to trimming and J lost 4 bases; unmatched junction nucleotides: 7. This CDR3 has 16 residues. Germline CDR1 LGHNA, CDR2 YNFKEQ. For the CDR3, the DNA is TGTGCCAGCAGCCCGGGACTAGCGGAGGGGGCAGATACGCAGTATTTT. Translated: CASSPGLAEGADTQYF.

This clonotype was observed at least ten times. CDR3 sequence reads: CASSHPTGTANYGYTF. CDR3 sequence (DNA): TGTGCCAGCAGCCACCCCACCGGGACAGCTAACTATGGCTACACCTTC. The chain is built from TRBV3-1 and TRBJ1-2; 7 nucleotides match TRBD1. Germline V gene sequence: CDR1 LGHDT, CDR2 YNNKEL (reference sequence). V gave up 3 bases and J gave up 0 bases; unmatched junction bases: 7. The CDR3 runs to 16 residues.